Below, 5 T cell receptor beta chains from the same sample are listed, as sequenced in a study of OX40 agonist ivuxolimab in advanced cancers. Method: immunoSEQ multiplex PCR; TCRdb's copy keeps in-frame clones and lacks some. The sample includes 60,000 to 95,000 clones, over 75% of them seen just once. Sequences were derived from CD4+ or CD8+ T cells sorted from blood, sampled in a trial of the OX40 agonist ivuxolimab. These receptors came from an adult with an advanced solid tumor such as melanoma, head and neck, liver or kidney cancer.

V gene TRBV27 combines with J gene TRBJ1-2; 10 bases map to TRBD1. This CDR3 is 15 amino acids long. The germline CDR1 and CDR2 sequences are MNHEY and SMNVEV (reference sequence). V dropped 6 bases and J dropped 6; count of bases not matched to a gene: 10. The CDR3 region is CASSRQGQGIDGYTF. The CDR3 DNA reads TGTGCCAGCAGCCGCCAGGGACAGGGGATCGATGGCTACACCTTC.

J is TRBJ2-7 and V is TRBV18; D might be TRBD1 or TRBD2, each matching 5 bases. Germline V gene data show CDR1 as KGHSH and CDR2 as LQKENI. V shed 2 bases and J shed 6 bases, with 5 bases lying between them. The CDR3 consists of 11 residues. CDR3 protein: CASSPGGEQYF. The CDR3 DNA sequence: TGTGCCAGCTCACCAGGGGGCGAGCAGTACTTC.

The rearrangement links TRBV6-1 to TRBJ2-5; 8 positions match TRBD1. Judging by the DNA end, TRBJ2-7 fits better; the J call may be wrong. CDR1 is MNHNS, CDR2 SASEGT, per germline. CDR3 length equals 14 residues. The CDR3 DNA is TGTGCCAGCAGTACCCGACAGGGGCCCTACGAGCAGTACTTC. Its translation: CASSTRQGPYEQYF.

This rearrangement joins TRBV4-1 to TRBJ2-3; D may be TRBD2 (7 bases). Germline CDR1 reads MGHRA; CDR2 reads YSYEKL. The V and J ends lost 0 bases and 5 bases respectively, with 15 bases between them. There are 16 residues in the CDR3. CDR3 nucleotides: TGCGCCAGCAGCCAAGACGCGGGGGCGGGGGAAGATACGCAGTATTTT. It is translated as CASSQDAGAGEDTQYF.

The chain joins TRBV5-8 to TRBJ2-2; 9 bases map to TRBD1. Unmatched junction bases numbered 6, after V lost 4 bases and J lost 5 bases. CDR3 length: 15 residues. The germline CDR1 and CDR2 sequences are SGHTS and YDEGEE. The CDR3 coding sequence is TGTGCCAGCAGCAACGGGACAGGGCGAACCGGGGAGCTGTTTTTT. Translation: CASSNGTGRTGELFF.